Listed below are T cell receptor beta chains from one sample, sequenced in a study of neurological immune-mediated disorders. TCRdb processed the 5' RACE reads anew with MiXCR; each CDR3 protein has one entry. This sample carries 65,000 to 75,000 distinct CDR3 sequences, approximately 4.6% of them seen once, and the ten largest clones take roughly 2.2%. Source material: PBMCs. The receptors were sampled from a woman in her seventies with multiple sclerosis. Each CDR3 is given with its conserved first and last residue. A D gene is named only where the DNA matches it firmly. Clone sizes are given selectively: once, few, many, or a class where the clone is expanded.

V,J,D,size,CDR3,DNA
TRBV6-2/TRBV6-3,TRBJ2-1,TRBD1,many,CASGDRVYNEQFF,TGTGCCAGCGGGGACAGGGTCTACAATGAGCAGTTCTTC
TRBV9,TRBJ1-3,TRBD1,-,CASSVTGQVFNTIYF,TGTGCCAGCAGCGTAACGGGACAGGTCTTTAACACCATATATTTT
TRBV7-2,TRBJ2-3,TRBD1,-,CASSYNRGLADTQYF,TGTGCCAGCAGCTACAACAGGGGGCTGGCAGATACGCAGTATTTT
TRBV9,TRBJ2-5,-,many,CASSVAGGQETQYF,TGTGCCAGCAGCGTAGCGGGCGGCCAAGAGACCCAGTACTTC
TRBV5-1,TRBJ2-7,-,-,CASSLISYEQYF,TGCGCCAGCAGCCTGATCTCCTACGAGCAGTACTTC
TRBV20-1,TRBJ2-5,-,many,CSAHKAKRETQYF,TGCAGTGCTCACAAGGCTAAGCGGGAGACCCAGTACTTC
TRBV7-2,TRBJ2-1,TRBD2,-,CASSLALTSGDEQFF,TGTGCCAGCAGCTTAGCGCTGACTAGCGGGGATGAGCAGTTCTTC
TRBV29-1,TRBJ2-2,TRBD2,few,CSVFVGRAYTGELFF,TGCAGCGTTTTTGTCGGGAGGGCCTACACCGGGGAGCTGTTTTTT
TRBV14,TRBJ2-2,-,many,CASSLLTAGTGELFF,TGTGCCAGCAGCCTATTGACAGCGGGCACCGGGGAGCTGTTTTTT
TRBV7-2,TRBJ2-2,TRBD2,-,CASSLESSGRTGELFF,TGTGCCAGCAGCTTAGAGTCTAGCGGGAGAACCGGGGAGCTGTTTTTT
TRBV7-9,TRBJ2-5,-,many,CASSLGWGQETQYF,TGTGCCAGCAGCTTAGGTTGGGGCCAAGAGACCCAGTACTTC
TRBV3-1,TRBJ1-4,TRBD1,few,CASRRGSGTVGEKLFF,TGTGCCAGCAGACGAGGGTCCGGGACAGTGGGTGAAAAACTGTTTTTT
TRBV5-1,TRBJ1-4,TRBD1,many,CASSLVTGTENEKLFF,TGCGCCAGCAGCTTGGTGACCGGGACAGAAAATGAAAAACTGTTTTTT
TRBV19,TRBJ1-1,-,many,CASSTGTNTEAFF,TGTGCCAGTAGTACCGGAACGAACACTGAAGCTTTCTTT
TRBV29-1,TRBJ2-7,-,many,CSAPGLGLYEQYF,TGCAGCGCTCCGGGACTGGGGCTCTACGAGCAGTACTTC
TRBV24-1,TRBJ1-2,-,once,CVTNPTGGDGYTF,TGTGTCACCAACCCAACAGGTGGCGATGGCTACACCTTC
TRBV20-1,TRBJ2-7,TRBD2,many,CSASRGTSGYYEQYF,TGCAGTGCTAGTAGGGGAACTAGCGGTTATTACGAGCAGTACTTC
TRBV6-5,TRBJ2-7,-,few,CASSYSYEATLGQGEQYF,TGTGCCAGCAGTTACTCGTACGAGGCAACATTGGGTCAGGGGGAGCAGTACTTC
TRBV9,TRBJ2-5,-,many,CASSLETGLTETQYF,TGTGCCAGCAGCCTAGAGACGGGGTTGACGGAGACCCAGTACTTC
TRBV5-1,TRBJ2-1,-,-,CASSSSRLAREQFF,TGCGCCAGCAGCTCAAGTCGCCTAGCTCGTGAGCAGTTCTTC
TRBV24-1,TRBJ2-2,-,many,CATSGTRETGELFF,TGTGCCACCAGCGGAACGAGAGAAACCGGGGAGCTGTTTTTT
TRBV7-9,TRBJ1-5,TRBD1,many,CASSSGQGHQPQHF,TGTGCCAGCAGCTCGGGACAGGGGCATCAGCCCCAGCATTTT
TRBV5-1,TRBJ2-7,TRBD1,many,CASSSDRGHYEQYF,TGCGCCAGCAGTTCGGACAGGGGTCACTACGAGCAGTACTTC
TRBV4-3,TRBJ2-7,-,many,CASSLQLDYVEQYF,TGCGCCAGCAGCCTCCAGCTAGATTACGTGGAGCAGTACTTC
TRBV5-1,TRBJ2-5,-,many,CASSLFSTPQETQYF,TGCGCCAGCAGCTTATTCTCGACCCCTCAAGAGACCCAGTACTTC
TRBV7-7,TRBJ2-5,TRBD2,many,CASSSGTSGAGTQYF,TGTGCTAGCAGTTCCGGGACTAGCGGTGCCGGGACCCAGTACTTC
TRBV14,TRBJ1-2,TRBD1,many,CASSQVRQGDGYTF,TGTGCCAGCAGCCAAGTGCGACAGGGTGATGGCTACACCTTC
TRBV12-3/TRBV12-4,TRBJ2-1,TRBD2,few,CASTPGIAGGGNEQFF,TGTGCCAGCACCCCTGGTATTGCGGGAGGGGGCAATGAGCAGTTCTTC
TRBV20-1,TRBJ2-2,-,many,CSARSGQGNTGELFF,TGCAGTGCTAGATCGGGTCAGGGGAACACCGGGGAGCTGTTTTTT
TRBV3-1,TRBJ1-6,-,few,CASSQSNSPLHF,TGTGCCAGCAGCCAGAGTAATTCACCCCTCCACTTT
TRBV3-1,TRBJ2-7,-,-,CASSPHRGGDAYEQYF,TGTGCCAGCAGCCCCCACAGGGGGGGAGATGCCTACGAGCAGTACTTC
TRBV5-1,TRBJ1-1,-,many,CASKEGSTSNTEAFF,TGCGCCAGCAAGGAGGGATCAACTTCGAACACTGAAGCTTTCTTT
TRBV6-6,TRBJ1-2,-,-,CARTAANYGYTF,TGTGCCAGGACCGCAGCTAACTATGGCTACACCTTC
TRBV5-5,TRBJ1-1,TRBD1,many,CASSTTGGLAEAFF,TGTGCCAGCAGCACGACAGGGGGATTGGCTGAAGCTTTCTTT
TRBV29-1,TRBJ2-1,TRBD1,many,CSALGTGKDNEQFF,TGCAGCGCCCTGGGGACAGGGAAAGACAATGAGCAGTTCTTC
TRBV7-2,TRBJ2-7,TRBD2,many,CASSVARGLAGGSEQYF,TGTGCCAGCAGCGTTGCCCGAGGACTAGCGGGGGGGTCCGAGCAGTACTTC
TRBV12-3/TRBV12-4,TRBJ2-1,TRBD1,-,CASSFGQGAPNEQFF,TGTGCCAGCAGTTTTGGGCAGGGGGCCCCCAATGAGCAGTTCTTC
TRBV7-2,TRBJ2-1,TRBD2,many,CASSLSTALAGGFDEQFF,TGTGCCAGCAGCTTATCTACGGCACTAGCGGGAGGGTTCGATGAGCAGTTCTTC
TRBV5-1,TRBJ1-1,-,many,CASSRGDGQNTEAFF,TGCGCCAGCAGCAGGGGTGACGGGCAGAACACTGAAGCTTTCTTT
TRBV10-3,TRBJ2-1,-,many,CAISESWQSSYNEQFF,TGTGCCATCAGTGAGTCGTGGCAAAGCTCCTACAATGAGCAGTTCTTC
TRBV19,TRBJ2-7,TRBD2,-,CASSMGTRGTSGKYEQYF,TGTGCCAGTAGTATGGGGACCCGAGGGACTAGCGGGAAATACGAGCAGTACTTC
TRBV3-1,TRBJ2-1,TRBD2,many,CASSPTSVRYNEQFF,TGTGCCAGCAGCCCCACTAGCGTACGATACAATGAGCAGTTCTTC
TRBV5-6,TRBJ1-5,-,many,CASSLGNSNQPQHF,TGTGCCAGCAGCTTGGGGAATAGCAATCAGCCCCAGCATTTT
TRBV11-2,TRBJ2-1,-,many,CASSLDPGAHNEQFF,TGTGCCAGCAGCTTAGATCCGGGGGCTCACAATGAGCAGTTCTTC
TRBV5-1,TRBJ2-1,TRBD1,many,CASSFGRNSDREFGYNEQFF,TGCGCCAGCAGCTTTGGTAGAAACTCAGACAGGGAGTTTGGCTACAATGAGCAGTTCTTC
TRBV12-3/TRBV12-4,TRBJ2-3,TRBD2,many,CASSPSGRADTQYF,TGTGCCAGCAGTCCGAGCGGGAGAGCGGATACGCAGTATTTT
TRBV7-8,TRBJ1-5,-,many,CASSWAVYSNQPQHF,TGTGCCAGCAGCTGGGCCGTTTATAGCAATCAGCCCCAGCATTTT
TRBV4-1,TRBJ2-3,-,many,CASSQGPVRRSTDTQYF,TGCGCCAGCAGTCAGGGTCCAGTCCGTAGGAGTACAGATACGCAGTATTTT
TRBV29-1,TRBJ1-2,-,many,CSVGETYGYTF,TGCAGCGTGGGGGAGACTTATGGCTACACCTTC